A single sample gave rise to the 32 T cell receptor beta chains below, sequenced in a study of blood T cell repertoires in COVID-19. Sequencing was performed with immunoSEQ multiplex PCR; in TCRdb, only in-frame clones are kept and a portion is missing. This sample has some 160,000 clones, with approximately 84% found just once. The sequenced sample consisted of peripheral blood. These receptors were collected from a woman at least 80 years old with acute or convalescent COVID-19.

This clone was recorded only once. The chain links TRBV7-6 to TRBJ2-7; TRBD1 aligns across 8 bases. With V trimmed by 5 bases and J by 1 base, 7 bases remained unmatched. Germline-derived CDR1 and CDR2 are SGHVS and FNYEAQ. CDR3 length: 15 amino acids. The CDR3 region has the DNA TGTGCCAGCAGCCTCCAGGGACAGGCGTCCTACGAGCAGTACTTC. Its translation: CASSLQGQASYEQYF.

The chain combines TRBV18 with TRBJ1-1; D remains unclear. The CDR3 length is 13 residues. V lost 2 bases and J lost 0, with 4 bases in between. Germline CDR1 is KGHSH and CDR2 is LQKENI. CDR3 in amino acids: CASSPIMNTEAFF. The CDR3 DNA is TGTGCCAGCTCACCAATAATGAACACTGAAGCTTTCTTT.

CDR3 residues: CASSQEGGGSGGLTDTQYF. Written as DNA, the CDR3 is TGTGCCAGCAGCCAAGAGGGAGGGGGTAGCGGGGGTTTGACAGATACGCAGTATTTT. J is TRBJ2-3 and V is TRBV4-2, with 9 nucleotides matching TRBD2. The CDR3 extends over 19 amino acids. The germline CDR1 and CDR2 sequences are LGHNA and YNFKEQ. The V segment lost 0 bases and the J segment 3 bases; nucleotides outside the gene matches: 13.

The rearrangement joins TRBV28 to TRBJ2-7; D perhaps matches TRBD1 (6 bases). Germline lookup yields CDR1 MDHEN and CDR2 SYDVKM. Trimming removed 4 bases at V and 5 bases at J, with 12 bases between. This CDR3 spans 13 amino acids. CDR3 DNA: TGTGCCAGCAGTTCGAAAAAGGGGGACGAGCAGTACTTC. It translates to CASSSKKGDEQYF.

V usage is TRBV25-1 and J usage is TRBJ2-7; TRBD1 agrees at 7 bases. Germline lookup yields CDR1 MGHDK and CDR2 SYGVNS. J was trimmed by 2 bases and V by 1 base; bases with no gene match: 2. The CDR3 runs 14 residues. CDR3 sequence reads: CASSELGQTYEQYF. DNA of the CDR3: TGTGCCAGCAGTGAATTGGGACAGACCTACGAGCAGTACTTC.

This chain uses TRBV7-8 with TRBJ1-2, with D perhaps TRBD1 (5 bases). The CDR3 sequence is 13 residues long. CDR1 SGHVS and CDR2 FQNEAQ come from the germline V gene. The V end was cut by 5 bases, the J end by 2 bases, with 9 bases between. The CDR3 sequence: CASSPQGNYGYTF. CDR3 coding DNA: TGTGCCAGCAGCCCTCAGGGCAACTATGGCTACACCTTC.

The table lists this clone with a count of one. The J gene is TRBJ2-7, the V gene TRBV28; D might be TRBD1 (5 bases). The V end lost 3 bases, the J end lost 3 bases, and 15 bases lay between the germline ends. The CDR3 consists of 15 residues. The germline V gene encodes CDR1 MDHEN and CDR2 SYDVKM. The CDR3 nucleotides read TGTGCCAGCAGTTTTGGTGGGGCTGCAAACTACGAGCAGTACTTC. This codes for CASSFGGAANYEQYF.

This clone was found once. The V gene is TRBV19, the J gene TRBJ2-5; D is perhaps TRBD1 (6 bases). The ends were cut back, 6 bases at V and 4 bases at J, with 9 bases in the middle. The CDR3 is made up of 12 amino acids. Germline CDR1 is LNHDA and CDR2 is SQIVND (reference sequence). The CDR3 DNA sequence: TGTGCCAGTAGAGGACAGAGAGAGACCCAGTACTTC. It translates to CASRGQRETQYF.

This chain uses TRBV5-1 with TRBJ1-6; TRBD1 agrees at 7 bases. Trimming took 0 bases from V and 9 from J; bases not matched to a gene: 9. The CDR3 spans 16 residues. Germline V gene data show CDR1 as SGHRS and CDR2 as YFSETQ. The CDR3 loop is CASSLEGGGKGSPLHF. Here the CDR3 DNA reads TGCGCCAGCAGCTTGGAAGGAGGGGGCAAGGGTTCACCCCTCCACTTT.

The rearrangement joins TRBV18 to TRBJ2-2; 7 positions agree with TRBD2. V trimming: 1 base; J trimming: 6 bases; junction bases outside the gene matches: 8. The CDR3 spans 16 residues. Germline-derived CDR1 and CDR2 are KGHSH and LQKENI. This chain's CDR3 is CASSPLTGGLPGELFF. The CDR3 DNA follows: TGTGCCAGCTCACCACTAACGGGAGGCCTCCCCGGGGAGCTGTTTTTT.

The chain couples TRBV5-1 to TRBJ2-5; the D is unclear. This CDR3 is built from 14 residues. Germline V CDR1 and CDR2: SGHRS, YFSETQ. Trimming removed 0 bases from V and 1 base from J, with 7 bases in between. The CDR3, as DNA: TGCGCCAGCAGCTTGGCACTATCCCAAGAGACCCAGTACTTC. Encoded protein: CASSLALSQETQYF.

The V call is TRBV28, the J call TRBJ1-6; 9 positions agree with TRBD1. With V trimmed by 6 bases and J by 2 bases, 11 bases remained unmatched. The germline CDR1 and CDR2 sequences are MDHEN and SYDVKM. The CDR3 covers 18 residues. CDR3 in DNA: TGTGCCAGCAGCTTTCCTAACAGGGGGCTTGCCTATAATTCACCCCTCCACTTT. Protein sequence: CASSFPNRGLAYNSPLHF.

This clone was found a few times. The rearrangement uses TRBV11-2 and TRBJ2-3; weak D call: TRBD2 (7 bases). The germline V and J ends were trimmed by 1 base and 4 bases, with 12 bases remaining between them. There are 15 residues in the CDR3. Germline-derived CDR1 and CDR2 are SGHAT and FQNNGV. For the CDR3, the DNA is TGTGCCAGCAGCTTAGGGGGGGGGCGCGCAGATACGCAGTATTTT. The encoded protein is CASSLGGGRADTQYF.

The chain links TRBV7-8 to TRBJ1-1; 7 nucleotides align to TRBD1. This CDR3 is 15 amino acids long. Germline loops: CDR1 SGHVS, CDR2 FQNEAQ. Losses at the gene ends were 1 base for V and 3 bases for J; bases not matched to a gene: 5. CDR3 protein: CASSLGDSWHTEAFF. DNA of the CDR3: TGTGCCAGCAGCTTAGGGGACAGCTGGCACACTGAAGCTTTCTTT.

The V call is TRBV2, the J call TRBJ2-3; TRBD2 agrees at 8 bases. V shed 7 bases, J shed 4 bases, and the junction held 7 bases outside the gene matches. The CDR3 runs to 14 residues. Germline V lookup: CDR1 SNHLY, CDR2 FYNNEI. CDR3 in amino acids: CASKSGGQPDTQYF. CDR3 DNA: TGTGCCAGCAAAAGCGGGGGTCAGCCAGATACGCAGTATTTT.

This clone appeared a single time. The chain links TRBV12-5 to TRBJ1-4; 7 bases map to TRBD1. CDR1 and CDR2 from the germline V gene are LGHNT and FRNRAP. The CDR3 runs 17 residues. Losses at the gene ends were 0 bases for V and 0 bases for J; bases not matched to a gene: 4. CDR3 sequence (DNA): TGTGCTAGTGGTTTGGTACGGGGACAGACAACTAATGAAAAACTGTTTTTT. This sequence encodes CASGLVRGQTTNEKLFF.

This clone has only a few counts. The chain is built from TRBV19 and TRBJ1-1; TRBD1 might be the D (6 bases). The germline V and J ends were trimmed by 2 bases and 3 bases, with 19 bases remaining between them. The V gene's germline CDR1 is LNHDA and CDR2 SQIVND (reference sequence). This CDR3 region has 17 residues. CDR3 DNA: TGTGCCAGTAGTATACGAAGGGGACAAGGGGGTGACACTGAAGCTTTCTTT. The encoded protein is CASSIRRGQGGDTEAFF.

The chain has TRBV30 and TRBJ2-3; D possibly corresponds to TRBD1 (5 bases). In germline, CDR1 is GTSNPN, CDR2 SVGIG (reference sequence). The ends were cut back, 3 bases at V and 2 bases at J, with 12 bases in the middle. This CDR3 spans 14 amino acids. The CDR3 sequence is CAWRYRGTTDTQYF. CDR3 DNA sequence: TGTGCCTGGAGGTATAGGGGAACCACAGATACGCAGTATTTT.

The chain links TRBV3-1 (or the pseudogene TRBV3-2) to TRBJ1-2, with a weak D call TRBD1 (5 bases). The CDR3 runs to 15 residues. V was shortened by 1 base and J by 2 bases, with 11 bases between the two germline ends. Germline V lookup: CDR1 LGHDT, CDR2 YNNKEL (reference sequence). CDR3 bases: TGTGCCAGCAGCCAAGGTTGGGGCAGAAACTATGGCTACACCTTC. Protein sequence: CASSQGWGRNYGYTF.

The V call is TRBV5-1, the J call TRBJ1-4; D not resolved. V was pared by 4 bases and J by 2 bases, with 6 bases between. Germline loops: CDR1 SGHRS, CDR2 YFSETQ. The CDR3 extends over 13 amino acids. The CDR3 loop reads CASSLSTNEKLFF. The CDR3 DNA follows: TGCGCCAGCAGCCTGTCTACTAATGAAAAACTGTTTTTT.

This chain links TRBV6-5 with TRBJ1-1, with a possible D match to TRBD1 (5 bases). CDR3 length: 15 amino acids. V lost 6 bases, J lost 3 bases, and 17 bases lay in between. Germline lookup yields CDR1 MNHEY and CDR2 SVGAGI. CDR3 protein: CASRTDPTGHTEAFF. The CDR3 DNA follows: TGTGCCAGCAGGACAGACCCGACCGGGCACACTGAAGCTTTCTTT.

This clone has only a few counts. This sequence joins TRBV27 and TRBJ2-7; 10 nucleotides align to TRBD2. From germline, CDR1 is MNHEY and CDR2 SMNVEV (reference sequence). The CDR3 loop spans 15 amino acids. Trimming cost V 6 bases and J 6 bases; bases outside gene matches: 11. CDR3 DNA: TGTGCCAGCAGCCTCAAAGCGGGAGGGCTGGGCGAGCAGTACTTC. This translates into CASSLKAGGLGEQYF.

The chain recombines TRBV30 with TRBJ2-1; D is ambiguous. Deletions cut 3 bases from V and 8 bases from J, with 11 bases between. Germline V lookup: CDR1 GTSNPN, CDR2 SVGIG (reference sequence). This CDR3 spans 12 amino acids. Written as DNA, the CDR3 is TGTGCCTGGAGCGACGGGTCGGATGAGCAGTTCTTC. Translating it yields CAWSDGSDEQFF.

This chain joins TRBV25-1 and TRBJ1-2, with 9 bases aligning to TRBD1. This CDR3 has 15 amino acids. After removal of 4 bases from V and 8 bases from J, the junction contained 11 bases not matched to a gene. The germline gives CDR1 MGHDK, CDR2 SYGVNS. For the CDR3, the DNA is TGTGCCAGCAGTGCTACCGGGACAGGGAGTATAGGCTACACCTTC. Translating gives CASSATGTGSIGYTF.

The V gene is TRBV12-3 or TRBV12-4, the J gene TRBJ1-6, with TRBD1 matching over 10 bases. With 10 bases clipped from V and 8 bases from J, the junction kept 2 bases outside the gene matches. The CDR3 spans 12 residues. DNA for the CDR3: TGTGCCATCGGACAGGGGGATTCACCCCTCCACTTT. Protein sequence: CAIGQGDSPLHF.

In this sample, this clone turned up a few times. The CDR3 is CASAQAYEQYF. CDR3 coding DNA: TGTGCTAGTGCCCAGGCCTACGAGCAGTACTTC. This chain uses TRBV12-5 with TRBJ2-7; no clear D. The ends were cut back, 7 bases at V and 2 bases at J, with 6 bases in the middle. From germline, CDR1 is LGHNT and CDR2 FRNRAP. The CDR3 loop spans 11 amino acids.

The V call is TRBV5-1, the J call TRBJ1-1, with D unclear. CDR3 length: 14 residues. CDR1 SGHRS and CDR2 YFSETQ come from the germline V gene. Trimming took 2 bases from V and 4 from J, leaving 12 bases between them. The CDR3 loop reads CASSFRAAGTEAFF. The DNA of the CDR3 is TGCGCCAGCAGCTTCAGAGCCGCGGGCACTGAAGCTTTCTTT.

The chain has TRBV7-6 and TRBJ2-7, with 11 positions matching TRBD2. V shed 4 bases and J 2 bases; nucleotides not matched to a gene: 4. Germline lookup yields CDR1 SGHVS and CDR2 FNYEAQ. CDR3 size: 15 residues. The CDR3 nucleotides read TGTGCCAGCAGCTCCCAGGGACTAGCGGCCTACGAGCAGTACTTC. Its translation: CASSSQGLAAYEQYF.

This chain joins TRBV4-1 and TRBJ1-2; D is possibly TRBD1 (6 bases). From germline, CDR1 is MGHRA and CDR2 YSYEKL. The CDR3 extends over 14 amino acids. The V end was cut by 5 bases, the J end by 8 bases, with 18 bases between. DNA for the CDR3: TGCGCCAGCAGCAGCAACCGGGGACACACGGGCTACACCTTC. It codes for CASSSNRGHTGYTF.

The genes are TRBV6-5 and TRBJ2-7, with 8 bases aligning to TRBD1. Germline V gene sequence: CDR1 MNHEY, CDR2 SVGAGI. The CDR3 totals 13 residues. Unmatched junction bases numbered 8, after V lost 6 bases and J lost 7 bases. The CDR3: CASRRQGRTEQYF. The CDR3 DNA reads as TGTGCCAGCAGGAGACAGGGGCGGACAGAGCAGTACTTC.

This chain connects TRBV10-3 to TRBJ1-2; D gene ambiguous. The CDR3 sequence is 11 residues long. The V end was cut by 6 bases, the J end by 4 bases, with 6 bases between. Germline V lookup: CDR1 ENHRY, CDR2 SYGVKD. CDR3 region: CAISPGYGYTF. CDR3 DNA: TGTGCCATCAGCCCCGGCTATGGCTACACCTTC.

Many counts were recorded for this clone. The chain has TRBV4-1 and TRBJ1-2, with a possible D match to TRBD1 (6 bases). Germline V gene sequence: CDR1 MGHRA, CDR2 YSYEKL. Trimming pared 2 bases from V and 0 bases from J, leaving 10 bases between. The CDR3 is made up of 15 amino acids. The CDR3 DNA follows: TGCGCCAGCAGCCAACTCACAGGGACTAACTATGGCTACACCTTC. This encodes CASSQLTGTNYGYTF.